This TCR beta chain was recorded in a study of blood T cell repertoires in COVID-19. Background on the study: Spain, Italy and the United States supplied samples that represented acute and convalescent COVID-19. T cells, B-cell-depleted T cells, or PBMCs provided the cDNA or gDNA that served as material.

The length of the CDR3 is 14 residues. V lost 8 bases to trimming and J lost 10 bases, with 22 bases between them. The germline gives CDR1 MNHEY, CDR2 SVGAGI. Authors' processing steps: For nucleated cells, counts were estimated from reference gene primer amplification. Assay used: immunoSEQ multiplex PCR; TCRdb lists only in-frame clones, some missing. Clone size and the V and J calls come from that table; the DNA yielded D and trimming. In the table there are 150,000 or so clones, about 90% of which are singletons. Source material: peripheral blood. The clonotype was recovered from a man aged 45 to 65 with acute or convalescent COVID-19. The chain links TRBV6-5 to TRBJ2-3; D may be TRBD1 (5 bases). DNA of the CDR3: TGTGCCAGCGGTCAGGGCGAAGGCATGGTTTCGCAGTATTTT. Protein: CASGQGEGMVSQYF.